These 10 T cell receptor beta chains came from one sample sequenced in a study of T-cell reconstitution after alpha-beta-depleted transplantation in children. Unique molecular identifiers were built into the TCRbeta library. TCRdb re-analysed the PCR reads in MiXCR, keeping a single row per CDR3 protein. The sample consists of fewer than 150,000 distinct CDR3 sequences, more than 20% of them appearing once. Sequences were derived from PBMCs, mostly from graft donor cells, sampled 180 days after TCRalphabeta/CD19-depleted stem cell transplant. All receptors derive from a male patient under 10 years old who had a stem cell transplant for chronic granulomatous disease, so the T cells may come from the graft donor.

This clonotype was seen many times. The chain combines TRBV20-1 with TRBJ2-5, with D possibly matching TRBD1 (5 bases). The V gene's germline CDR1 is DFQATT and CDR2 SNEGSKA (reference sequence). The CDR3 is 12 amino acids. V was cut by 2 bases and J by 3 bases, with 7 bases left in between. The CDR3 DNA sequence: TGCAGTGCTAGACAGGGTAAAGAGACCCAGTACTTC. It encodes CSARQGKETQYF.

The rearrangement links TRBV20-1 to TRBJ2-5, with 10 nucleotides matching TRBD1. V shed 6 bases and J 5 bases; nucleotides not matched to a gene: 6. The germline V gene has CDR1 DFQATT and CDR2 SNEGSKA (reference sequence). CDR3 length: 13 residues. Here the CDR3 DNA reads TGCAGTGCGAGACAGGGGGCAGGGGAGACCCAGTACTTC. This gives the protein CSARQGAGETQYF.

The chain joins TRBV9 to TRBJ2-2, with 12 bases fitting TRBD2. From germline, CDR1 is SGDLS and CDR2 YYNGEE. V shed 4 bases, J shed 5 bases, and the junction held 3 bases outside the gene matches. There are 15 residues in the CDR3. CDR3 sequence: CASSQGLAGTGELFF. CDR3 nucleotides: TGTGCCAGCAGCCAAGGACTAGCGGGAACCGGGGAGCTGTTTTTT. The full variable domain, with the rest looked up from reference TRBV9 and TRBJ2-2, is DSGVTQTPKHLITATGQRVTLRCSPRSGDLSVYWYQQSLDQGLQFLIQYYNGEERAKGNILERFSAQQFPDLHSELNLSSLELGDSALYFCASSQGLAGTGELFFGEGSRLTVL.

This chain joins TRBV15 and TRBJ1-5; possibly TRBD1 for D (5 bases). Deletions cut 0 bases from V and 5 bases from J, with 14 bases between. The CDR3 runs to 16 residues. Germline values: CDR1 LNHNV, CDR2 YYDKDF (reference sequence). CDR3 nucleotide sequence: TGTGCCACCAGCAGAGATGGGGGTCCGCAAGATCAGCCCCAGCATTTT. Its protein product is CATSRDGGPQDQPQHF.

The CDR3 loop is CASSVGAGTDTQYF. In nucleotides, the CDR3 is TGCGCCAGCAGCGTTGGGGCTGGCACAGATACGCAGTATTTT. The chain employs TRBV5-1 and TRBJ2-3, with a weak D call TRBD1 (5 bases). V was shortened by 4 bases and J by 1 base, with 10 bases between the two germline ends. Per the germline V gene, CDR1 is SGHRS and CDR2 is YFSETQ. CDR3 length: 14 residues.

In this sample, this clonotype turned up a few times. CDR3 in amino acids: CASSLEQSTDTQYF. DNA of the CDR3: TGTGCCAGCAGTCTCGAACAGAGCACAGATACGCAGTATTTT. V gene TRBV12-3 or TRBV12-4 combines with J gene TRBJ2-3; D not certain. The CDR3 has 14 residues. Between the trimmed V and J ends, which lost 5 bases and 0 bases, there was a span of 9 bases.

This clonotype has at least ten counts. This sequence joins TRBV20-1 and TRBJ1-5, with D maybe TRBD1 (5 bases). V was trimmed by 8 bases and J by 2 bases, leaving 16 bases between them. The CDR3 contains 14 residues. Per the germline V gene, CDR1 is DFQATT and CDR2 is SNEGSKA (reference sequence). CDR3 sequence: CSSRSGAGNQPQHF. The CDR3 DNA reads TGCAGTTCCCGCTCCGGGGCTGGCAATCAGCCCCAGCATTTT.

The chain employs TRBV29-1 and TRBJ2-7; TRBD2 is a possible D gene (5 bases). The length of the CDR3 is 13 residues. V shed 1 base and J shed 10 bases, with 17 bases lying between them. The germline CDR1 and CDR2 sequences are SQVTM and ANQGSEA. CDR3 bases: TGCAGCGTTGAAGTGCCAGGTCAAGCGGTTCAGTACTTC. Its translation is CSVEVPGQAVQYF.

In this sample, this clonotype turned up a few times. This chain joins TRBV20-1 and TRBJ2-7; 10 positions match TRBD1. Trimming at V came to 5 bases and at J to 1 base, leaving 8 bases not matched to a gene. Germline V gene data show CDR1 as DFQATT and CDR2 as SNEGSKA (reference sequence). The CDR3 contains 15 residues. This CDR3 reads CSASKGTGVSYEQYF. CDR3 nucleotides: TGCAGTGCTTCTAAAGGGACAGGGGTATCCTACGAGCAGTACTTC.

Only a few counts were recorded for this clonotype. This chain connects TRBV20-1 to TRBJ1-2, with D uncertain. This CDR3 comprises 13 residues. Germline CDR1 DFQATT, CDR2 SNEGSKA (reference sequence). V was clipped by 0 bases and J by 8 bases, with 13 bases between them. The CDR3 coding sequence is TGCAGTGCTAGAGATCCGGCAGGCCGGGGCTACACCTTC. It specifies CSARDPAGRGYTF.